This T cell receptor beta chain was captured in a study of CD8 T cells in Susac syndrome (dated by TCRdb to between 2017 and 2020). Background for the entire study: Repertoire sequencing was used to test whether CD8+ T cell activation and differentiation in Susac syndrome was antigen driven. The study compared CD8+ T cell repertoire clonality among 12 healthy donors, 14 Susac syndrome patients and roughly 16 multiple sclerosis patients. What the study reported, not specific to this receptor: The number of individuals in the TCR sequencing and HLA analysis was recognized as being relatively small.

High-throughput TCR beta sequencing profiled peripheral blood CD8+ and CD4+ T cells from healthy donors, Susac syndrome patients and multiple sclerosis patients. The multiple sclerosis controls were treatment-naive patients whose relapsing-remitting disease, either stable or active, fulfilled the revised McDonald criteria. CD8+ TEMRA cells were enriched by FACS, while bulk CD8+ and CD4+ T cells were purified by magnetic negative isolation. Blood was drawn into EDTA tubes, processed within 24 hours, and PBMCs were isolated by density gradient centrifugation. PBMCs intended for TCR sequencing were cryopreserved in liquid nitrogen and were subsequently thawed in a 37 degrees C water bath. The sorted or isolated CD4+, CD8+ and CD8+ TEMRA cells had a purity of 90% or higher. This clonotype was detected only a few times. This receptor's antigen is unknown. No per-base quality is available; no much larger clone lies one base away.

RNA was extracted using the RNeasy kit, and roughly 0.5 to 1 ug of the RNA was reverse transcribed with random hexamers. The immunoSEQ multiplex PCR assay, which covers 54 Vbeta and 13 Jbeta segments, was used to amplify TCR beta CDR3 regions. PCR amplification bias was corrected using a synthetic template baseline for primer optimization and computational correction. The original methods were these. Reads were annotated to V, D and J genes per IMGT and analyzed with immunoSEQ Analyzer, keeping only productive sequences. Clonality was calculated as one minus the Shannon entropy normalized by log2 of the number of productive unique sequences. Public and private clones were assessed among the 100 most prevalent clones of each patient and control. Susac-specific clones were defined as absent from healthy and MS cohorts, about 1,000 published viral clones and other ImmuneACCESS disease sequences. Using fastp trimming at Q25 and MiXCR clonotype assembly, TCRdb reanalyzed the public sequencing data and kept in-frame beta chains. All rows with the same CDR3 protein become a single entry with the most common DNA and genes. The V and J calls shown here were made by TCRdb, not taken from the authors' results. Across this sample there are about 440,000 distinct CDR3 sequences, with approximately 85% seen only once. The ten largest make up roughly 0.11% of the sample.

The sequence came from a human donor with multiple sclerosis. The sequenced material came from CD8+ T cells from PBMCs.

The CDR3 protein: CASSTLGGSYNEQFF. The bases read TGTGCCAGCAGTACTCTAGGGGGGTCCTACAATGAGCAGTTCTTC. The sequence joins TRBV27 to TRBJ2-1, with the D assignment possibly TRBD1 or TRBD2, given 6 matching bases for each. Relative to germline, V is 5 bases shorter and J is 1 base shorter, with 12 bases between their ends. From a lookup of the germline V gene (reference sequence), CDR1 and CDR2 are MNHEY and SMNVEV. Inclusive of the bounding cysteine and phenylalanine, the CDR3 is 15 residues long. CDR3 DNA is the only sequence kept; it has 45 bases, read in frame from the first base.